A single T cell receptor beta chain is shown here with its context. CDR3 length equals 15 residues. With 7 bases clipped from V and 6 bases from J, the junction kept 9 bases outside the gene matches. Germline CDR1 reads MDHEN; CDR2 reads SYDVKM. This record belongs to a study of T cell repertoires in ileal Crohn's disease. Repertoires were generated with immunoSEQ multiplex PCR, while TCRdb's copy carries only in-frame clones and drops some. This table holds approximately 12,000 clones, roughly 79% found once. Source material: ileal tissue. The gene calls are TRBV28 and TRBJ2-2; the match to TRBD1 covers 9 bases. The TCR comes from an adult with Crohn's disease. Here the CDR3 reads CASIPGQGGSGELFF. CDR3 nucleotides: TGTGCCAGCATTCCGGGACAGGGTGGATCCGGGGAGCTGTTTTTT.